This entry concerns a single TCR beta chain. These data come from a study of blood T cell repertoires in COVID-19. During the 2 weeks before they entered the study, exposed participants had met someone with a PCR-confirmed or clinician-diagnosed COVID-19 case. The CDR3 is made up of 17 amino acids. In germline, CDR1 is ENHRY, CDR2 SYGVKD. Unmatched junction bases numbered 6, after V lost 0 bases and J lost 1 base. Repertoires were generated with immunoSEQ multiplex PCR, while TCRdb's copy carries only in-frame clones and drops some. The sample lists about 250,000 clones, 80% to 90% occurring once. This clonotype was obtained from a woman aged 50 to 60 who had been exposed to COVID-19. The chain carries TRBV10-3 and TRBJ1-2; 9 bases map to TRBD1. What was sequenced was PBMCs or T cells enriched from blood (not recorded which). DNA for the CDR3: TGTGCCATCAGTGAGTCCGCCCCGGGACAGGGTAACTATGGCTACACCTTC. Protein sequence: CAISESAPGQGNYGYTF.